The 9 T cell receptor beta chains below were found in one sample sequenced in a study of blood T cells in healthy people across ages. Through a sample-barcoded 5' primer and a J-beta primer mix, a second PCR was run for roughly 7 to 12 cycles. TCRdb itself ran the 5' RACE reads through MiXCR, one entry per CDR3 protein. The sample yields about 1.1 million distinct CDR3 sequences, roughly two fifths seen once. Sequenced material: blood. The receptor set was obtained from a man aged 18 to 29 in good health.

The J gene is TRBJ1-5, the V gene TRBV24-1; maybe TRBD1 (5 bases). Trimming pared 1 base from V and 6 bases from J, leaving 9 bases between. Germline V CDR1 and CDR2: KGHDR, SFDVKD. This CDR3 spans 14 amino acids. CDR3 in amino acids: CATSDFGATQPQHF. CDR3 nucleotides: TGTGCCACCAGTGATTTCGGGGCAACTCAGCCCCAGCATTTT.

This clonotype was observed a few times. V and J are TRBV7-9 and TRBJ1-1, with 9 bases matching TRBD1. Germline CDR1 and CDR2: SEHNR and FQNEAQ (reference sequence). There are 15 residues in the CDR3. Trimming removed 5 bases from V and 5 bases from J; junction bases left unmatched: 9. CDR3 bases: TGTGCCAGCAGCCTACCGGACAGGGGAGGAACTGAAGCTTTCTTT. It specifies CASSLPDRGGTEAFF.

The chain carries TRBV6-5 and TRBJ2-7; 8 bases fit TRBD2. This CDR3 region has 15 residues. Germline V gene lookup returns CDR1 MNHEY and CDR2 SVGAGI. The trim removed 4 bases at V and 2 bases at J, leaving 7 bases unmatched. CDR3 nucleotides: TGTGCCAGCAGTTCCCCGGGACTAGGAGCCTACGAGCAGTACTTC. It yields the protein CASSSPGLGAYEQYF.

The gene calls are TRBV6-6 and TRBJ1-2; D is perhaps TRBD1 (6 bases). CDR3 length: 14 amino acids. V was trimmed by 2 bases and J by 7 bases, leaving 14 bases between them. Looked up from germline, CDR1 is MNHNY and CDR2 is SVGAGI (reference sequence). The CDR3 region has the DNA TGTGCCAGCAGTTACGACAGGACAGCCCTTGGCTACACCTTC. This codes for CASSYDRTALGYTF.

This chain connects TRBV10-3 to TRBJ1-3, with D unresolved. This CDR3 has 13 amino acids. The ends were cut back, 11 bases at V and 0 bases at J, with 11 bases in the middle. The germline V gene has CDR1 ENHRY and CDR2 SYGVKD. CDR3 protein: CASTGNSGNTIYF. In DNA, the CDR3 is TGTGCCTCCACCGGAAACTCTGGAAACACCATATATTTT.

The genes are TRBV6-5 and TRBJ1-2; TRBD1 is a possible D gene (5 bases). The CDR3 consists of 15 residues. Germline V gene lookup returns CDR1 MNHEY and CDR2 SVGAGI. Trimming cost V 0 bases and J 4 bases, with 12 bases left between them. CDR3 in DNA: TGTGCCAGCAGTTACTCGATAGACAGCCGCTATGGCTACACCTTC. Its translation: CASSYSIDSRYGYTF.

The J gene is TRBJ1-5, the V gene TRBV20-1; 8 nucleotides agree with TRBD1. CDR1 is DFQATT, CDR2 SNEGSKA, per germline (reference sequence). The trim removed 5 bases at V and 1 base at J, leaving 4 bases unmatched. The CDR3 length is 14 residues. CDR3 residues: CSAGQGSSNQPQHF. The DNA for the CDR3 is TGCAGTGCTGGACAGGGATCAAGCAATCAGCCCCAGCATTTT.

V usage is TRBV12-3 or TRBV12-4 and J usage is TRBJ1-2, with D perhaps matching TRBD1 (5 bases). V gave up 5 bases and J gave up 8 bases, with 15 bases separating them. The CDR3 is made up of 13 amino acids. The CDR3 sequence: CASSPGTALGYTF. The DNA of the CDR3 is TGTGCCAGCAGTCCTGGGACCGCCCTAGGCTACACCTTC.

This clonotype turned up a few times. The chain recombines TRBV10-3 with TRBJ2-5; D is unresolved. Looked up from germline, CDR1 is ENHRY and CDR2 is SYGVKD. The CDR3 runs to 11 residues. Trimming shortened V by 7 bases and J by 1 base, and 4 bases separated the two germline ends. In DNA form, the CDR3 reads TGTGCCATCAAGATCCAAGAGACCCAGTACTTC. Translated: CAIKIQETQYF.